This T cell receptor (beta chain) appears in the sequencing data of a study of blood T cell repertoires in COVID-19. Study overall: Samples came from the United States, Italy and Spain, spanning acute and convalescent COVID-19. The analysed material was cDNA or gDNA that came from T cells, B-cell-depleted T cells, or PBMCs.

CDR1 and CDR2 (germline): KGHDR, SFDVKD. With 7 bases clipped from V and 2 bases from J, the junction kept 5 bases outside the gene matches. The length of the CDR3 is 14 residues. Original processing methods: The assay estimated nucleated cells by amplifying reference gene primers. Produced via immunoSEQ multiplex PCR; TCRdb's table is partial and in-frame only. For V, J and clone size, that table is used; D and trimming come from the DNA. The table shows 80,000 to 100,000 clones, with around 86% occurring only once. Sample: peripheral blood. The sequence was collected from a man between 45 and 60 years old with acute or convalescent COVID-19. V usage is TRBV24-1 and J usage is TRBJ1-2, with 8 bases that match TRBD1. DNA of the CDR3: TGTGCCACCAGGGGACAGGACCTAAACTATGGCTACACCTTC. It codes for CATRGQDLNYGYTF.